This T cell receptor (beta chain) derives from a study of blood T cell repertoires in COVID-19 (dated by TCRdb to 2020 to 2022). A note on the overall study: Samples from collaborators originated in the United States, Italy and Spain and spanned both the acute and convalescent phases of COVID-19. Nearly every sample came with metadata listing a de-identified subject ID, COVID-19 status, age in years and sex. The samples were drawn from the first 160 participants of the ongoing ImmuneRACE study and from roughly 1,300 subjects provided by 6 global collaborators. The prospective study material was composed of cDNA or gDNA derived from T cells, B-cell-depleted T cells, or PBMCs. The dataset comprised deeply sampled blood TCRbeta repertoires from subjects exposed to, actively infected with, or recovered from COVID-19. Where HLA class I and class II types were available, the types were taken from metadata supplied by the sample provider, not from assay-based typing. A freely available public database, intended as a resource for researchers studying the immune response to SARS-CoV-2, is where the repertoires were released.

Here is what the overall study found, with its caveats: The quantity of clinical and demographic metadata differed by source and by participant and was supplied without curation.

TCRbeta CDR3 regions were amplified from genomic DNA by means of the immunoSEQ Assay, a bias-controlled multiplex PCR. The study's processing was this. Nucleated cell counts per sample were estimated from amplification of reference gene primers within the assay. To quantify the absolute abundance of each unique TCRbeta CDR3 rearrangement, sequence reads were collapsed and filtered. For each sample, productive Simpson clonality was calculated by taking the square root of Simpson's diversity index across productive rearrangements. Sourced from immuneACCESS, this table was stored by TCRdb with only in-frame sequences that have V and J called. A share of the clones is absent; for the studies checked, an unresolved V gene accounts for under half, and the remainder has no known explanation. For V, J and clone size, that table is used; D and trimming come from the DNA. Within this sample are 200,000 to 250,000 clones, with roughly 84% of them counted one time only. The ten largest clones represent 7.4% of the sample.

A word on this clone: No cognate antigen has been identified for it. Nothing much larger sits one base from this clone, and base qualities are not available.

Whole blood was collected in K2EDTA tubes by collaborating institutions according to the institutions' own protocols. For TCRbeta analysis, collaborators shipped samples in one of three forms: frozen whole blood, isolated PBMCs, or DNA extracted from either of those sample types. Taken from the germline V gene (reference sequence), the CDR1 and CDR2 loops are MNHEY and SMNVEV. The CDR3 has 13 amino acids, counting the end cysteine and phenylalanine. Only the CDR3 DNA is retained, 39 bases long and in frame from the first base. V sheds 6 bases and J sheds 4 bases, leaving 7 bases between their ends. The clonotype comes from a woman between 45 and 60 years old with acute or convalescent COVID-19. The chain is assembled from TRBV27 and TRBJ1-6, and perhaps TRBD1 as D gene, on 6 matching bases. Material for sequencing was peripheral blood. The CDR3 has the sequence CASRQGYNSPLHF. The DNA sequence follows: TGTGCCAGCAGACAGGGTTATAATTCACCCCTCCACTTT.